This T cell receptor (beta chain) was obtained from a study of T cells after yellow fever vaccination. CDR1 LGHNA and CDR2 YSLEER come from the germline V gene. There are 16 residues in the CDR3. Trimming removed 1 base from V and 5 bases from J; junction bases left unmatched: 5. One entry per CDR3 protein, called by TCRdb with MiXCR from the 5' RACE reads. The sample has some 420,000 distinct CDR3 sequences; roughly a sixth are singletons. The chain joins TRBV4-3 to TRBJ2-5; 12 bases are a match to TRBD2. The sample consisted of PBMCs, taken before the yellow fever booster vaccination. The TCR sequence derives from a man aged 18 to 29 who received the YFV17D yellow fever vaccine. CDR3 in DNA: TGCGCCAGCAGCCAAGGCTGGACTAGCGGGGCGGAGACCCAGTACTTC. Its protein product is CASSQGWTSGAETQYF.